This TCR beta chain was sequenced during a study of regulatory T cells in long-lasting Graves disease. Regarding the study as a whole: Rather than thyroid tissue, only peripheral blood underwent study. The study found TRBV28, TRBJ1-2 and TRBJ2-5 favored in persistent disease.

According to the study, TCR beta libraries were built with iRepertoire HTBI primers and CDR3-region Arm-PCR. One entry per CDR3 protein results from TCRdb running MiXCR on the multiplex PCR reads. The top ten hold approximately 14% of the sample, which has fewer than 600,000 distinct CDR3 sequences, around a fifth seen once. The junction had 10 bases not matched to a gene; V was cut back by 2 bases and J by 0 bases. The germline V gene encodes CDR1 LGHDT and CDR2 YNNKEL (reference sequence). This CDR3 is 17 amino acids long. Time point described: persistent/refractory GD, antithyroid drugs over 5 years with positive TRAb. From PBMCs, RNA was extracted and then used to make the TCR library. This clonotype was counted only a few times. No antigen is known for it.

The input for sequencing was peripheral blood mononuclear cells (PBMCs), taken when the disease was refractory, from a patient treated with antithyroid drugs. This sequence originates from a female donor with Graves disease. The chain couples TRBV3-1 to TRBJ2-7; TRBD2 matches at 7 bases. CDR3 nucleotide sequence: TGTGCCAGCAGCCAAAACGCTAGCGGTAACTCCTCCTACGAGCAGTACTTC. Its translation: CASSQNASGNSSYEQYF.